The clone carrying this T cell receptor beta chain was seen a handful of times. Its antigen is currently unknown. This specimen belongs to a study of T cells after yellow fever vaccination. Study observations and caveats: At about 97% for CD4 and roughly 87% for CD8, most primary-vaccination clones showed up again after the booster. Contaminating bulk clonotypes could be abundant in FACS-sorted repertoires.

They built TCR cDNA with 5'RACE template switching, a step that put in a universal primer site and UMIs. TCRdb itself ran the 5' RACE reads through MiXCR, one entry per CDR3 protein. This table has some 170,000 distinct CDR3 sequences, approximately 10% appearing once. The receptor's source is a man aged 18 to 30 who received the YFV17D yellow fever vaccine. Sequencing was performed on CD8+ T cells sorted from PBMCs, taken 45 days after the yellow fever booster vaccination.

CDR3 nucleotides: TGCGCCAGCAGCTTCCGAGCCGGGAACACTGAAGCTTTCTTT. Translation gives CASSFRAGNTEAFF. V usage is TRBV5-1 and J usage is TRBJ1-1; D ambiguous. The CDR3 is 14 residues long. V shed 2 bases and J shed 1 base, with 9 bases lying between them. Germline lookup yields CDR1 SGHRS and CDR2 YFSETQ. The full variable domain, completed using reference TRBV5-1 and TRBJ1-1, is KAGVTQTPRYLIKTRGQQVTLSCSPISGHRSVSWYQQTPGQGLQFLFEYFSETQRNKGNFPGRFSGRQFSNSRSEMNVSTLELGDSALYLCASSFRAGNTEAFFGQGTRLTVV.